The 29 T cell receptor beta chains presented below share a single source sample, sequenced in a study of T-cell reconstitution after alpha-beta-depleted transplantation in children. It was with unique molecular identifiers that the TCRbeta library was prepared. TCRdb re-called the PCR reads with MiXCR, one entry per CDR3 protein. The sample lists about 640,000 distinct CDR3 sequences; about 15% were seen once. The source material was PBMCs from the stem cell graft donor, sampled from the stem cell graft. These receptors all come from a human donor who donated a stem cell graft to a child with acute myeloid leukemia.

CDR3 residues: CATSSTSGLAGTTSSYNEQFF. In DNA form, the CDR3 reads TGTGCCACCAGCAGTACCTCGGGACTAGCGGGGACAACGAGCTCCTACAATGAGCAGTTCTTC. The chain has TRBV15 and TRBJ2-1; TRBD2 aligns across 13 bases. The CDR3 totals 21 residues. Germline V gives CDR1 LNHNV, CDR2 YYDKDF (reference sequence). Trimming took 3 bases from V and 0 from J; bases not matched to a gene: 14.

This clonotype was seen a few times. This sequence joins TRBV6-1 and TRBJ2-1, with TRBD1 matching 7 bases. The CDR3 totals 15 residues. J was trimmed by 4 bases and V by 3 bases; bases with no gene match: 6. CDR1 and CDR2 (germline): MNHNS, SASEGT. The CDR3 loop reads CASSDRDSTYNEQFF. CDR3 DNA: TGTGCCAGCAGTGACCGGGACAGCACTTACAATGAGCAGTTCTTC.

This clonotype has ten or more counts. CDR3 nucleotides: TGCAGTGCTAGAGGGGACAGGGCAAACGAGCAGTACGTC. It codes for CSARGDRANEQYV. This rearrangement joins TRBV20-1 to TRBJ2-7; 9 positions agree with TRBD1. J lost 5 bases, V lost 1 base, and 3 bases had no gene match. CDR1 is DFQATT, CDR2 SNEGSKA, per germline (reference sequence). This CDR3 contains 13 residues.

This clonotype was counted many times. The chain couples TRBV12-3 or TRBV12-4 to TRBJ1-2, with D perhaps TRBD1 (6 bases). V was cut by 5 bases and J by 4 bases, with 11 bases left in between. The CDR3 is made up of 13 amino acids. CDR3 coding DNA: TGTGCCAGCAGTATCGACAGGTCCTATGGCTACACCTTC. As protein: CASSIDRSYGYTF.

This clonotype was found many times. The rearrangement links TRBV12-3 or TRBV12-4 to TRBJ1-2, with TRBD1 identical over 7 bases. The V segment lost 8 bases and the J segment 8 bases; nucleotides outside the gene matches: 5. This CDR3 contains 11 residues. CDR3: CASGTVKGYTF. CDR3 DNA: TGTGCCAGCGGGACAGTTAAGGGCTACACCTTC.

This clonotype was observed a few times. The V and J genes are TRBV12-3 or TRBV12-4 and TRBJ1-5, with D possibly being TRBD1 (6 bases). Trimming took 6 bases from V and 0 from J, leaving 12 bases between them. CDR3 length: 15 amino acids. The CDR3 bases are TGTGCCAGCAGCCCGAGGACAGATAGCAATCAGCCCCAGCATTTT. This codes for CASSPRTDSNQPQHF.

V usage is TRBV27 and J usage is TRBJ2-7; D not certain. The CDR3 is made up of 13 amino acids. Germline CDR1 MNHEY, CDR2 SMNVEV (reference sequence). V was cut by 2 bases and J by 4 bases, with 9 bases left in between. The CDR3 region is CASSLGIGYEQYV. DNA of the CDR3: TGTGCCAGCAGTTTAGGCATAGGTTACGAGCAGTACGTC.

The V gene is TRBV29-1, the J gene TRBJ2-7, with D perhaps matching TRBD1 (5 bases). CDR1 and CDR2 (germline): SQVTM, ANQGSEA. V was shortened by 4 bases and J by 0 bases, with 13 bases between the two germline ends. The CDR3 runs to 14 residues. This CDR3 reads CSVGGRKSSYEQYF. CDR3 sequence (DNA): TGCAGCGTTGGGGGCAGGAAGAGCTCCTACGAGCAGTACTTC.

The sample holds many counts of this clonotype. The V gene is TRBV20-1, the J gene TRBJ1-2; D not certain. The CDR3 has 11 residues. In germline, CDR1 is DFQATT, CDR2 SNEGSKA (reference sequence). Trimming left V 6 bases short and J 2 bases short, with 7 bases between. The CDR3 protein is CSALTNYGYTF. CDR3 in DNA: TGCAGTGCCCTCACGAACTATGGCTACACCTTC.

CDR3 in amino acids: CASSQGGTFDGGSPLHF. Written as DNA, the CDR3 is TGCGCCAGCAGCCAAGGAGGGACTTTCGACGGGGGTTCACCCCTCCACTTT. This sequence joins TRBV4-1 and TRBJ1-6, with TRBD1 as a possible D gene (5 bases). This CDR3 comprises 17 residues. The V and J ends lost 1 base and 9 bases respectively, with 19 bases between them. The germline CDR1 and CDR2 sequences are MGHRA and YSYEKL.

The table lists this clonotype with many counts. The rearrangement joins TRBV20-1 to TRBJ2-7; D remains unclear. The V gene's germline CDR1 is DFQATT and CDR2 SNEGSKA (reference sequence). The CDR3 has 11 amino acids. V lost 3 bases and J 4 bases, leaving 7 bases between the germline ends. DNA for the CDR3: TGCAGTGCTAGCAATTCATACGAGCAGTACGTC. Translation: CSASNSYEQYV.

This clonotype turned up a few times. This rearrangement joins TRBV4-2 to TRBJ2-5, with TRBD1 as a possible D gene (5 bases). V was clipped by 2 bases and J by 0 bases, with 10 bases between them. From germline, CDR1 is LGHNA and CDR2 YNFKEQ. There are 15 residues in the CDR3. For the CDR3, the DNA is TGTGCCAGCAGCCAAATCGTAGGGGACCAAGAGACCCAGTACTTC. Translation gives CASSQIVGDQETQYF.

This rearrangement joins TRBV9 to TRBJ1-4, with 7 bases identical to TRBD1. V trimming: 7 bases; J trimming: 6 bases; junction bases outside the gene matches: 9. This CDR3 region has 14 residues. Germline-derived CDR1 and CDR2 are SGDLS and YYNGEE. The CDR3 loop is CASGGTAIDEKLFF. CDR3 DNA: TGTGCCAGCGGGGGGACAGCGATCGATGAAAAACTGTTTTTT.

There are a few counts of this clonotype. The chain employs TRBV15 and TRBJ2-3; 12 positions match TRBD2. Germline values: CDR1 LNHNV, CDR2 YYDKDF (reference sequence). The V and J ends lost 5 bases and 2 bases, in that order; junction bases with no gene match: 2. The CDR3 is made up of 15 amino acids. CDR3 loop: CATSRTSGITDTQYF. As DNA, the CDR3 is TGTGCCACCAGCCGGACTAGCGGGATCACAGATACGCAGTATTTT.

This clonotype was found many times. The chain employs TRBV9 and TRBJ2-3, with 12 bases that match TRBD2. V shed 3 bases, J shed 6 bases, and the junction held 11 bases outside the gene matches. CDR1 is SGDLS, CDR2 YYNGEE, per germline. The CDR3 runs to 17 residues. CDR3 in DNA: TGTGCCAGCAGCGCGACGGGACTAGCGGGTTATTCGGATACGCAGTATTTT. As protein: CASSATGLAGYSDTQYF.

This clonotype was found many times. The V gene is TRBV20-1, the J gene TRBJ2-4, with D possibly TRBD2 on 6 matching bases. The CDR3 sequence is 16 residues long. The V gene lost 3 bases and the J gene lost 3 bases, with 18 bases spanning the gap. Germline-derived CDR1 and CDR2 are DFQATT and SNEGSKA (reference sequence). In DNA form, the CDR3 reads TGCAGTGCTAGGAAGGAGGGCCGGAGGGACAAAAACATTCAGTACTTC. It encodes CSARKEGRRDKNIQYF.

Concerning this clonotype itself: This may arise from a read error, as a much more abundant clone is one base away. The chain links TRBV4-3 to TRBJ2-6; D uncertain. Per the germline V gene, CDR1 is LGHNA and CDR2 is YSLEER. This CDR3 is built from 16 residues. The CDR3 nucleotides are TGCGCCAGCAGCCAAGATCGCTACTCTGCGGCCAACGTCCTGACTTTC. Amino acids: CASSQDRYSAANVLTF.

This clonotype was detected a few times. CDR3 region: CASSPPGTSEAQYF. The CDR3 bases are TGTGCCAGCAGCCCGCCCGGGACTAGCGAGGCGCAGTATTTT. The V gene is TRBV11-2, the J gene TRBJ2-3, with 10 bases identical to TRBD2. J lost 10 bases, V lost 5 bases, and 9 bases had no gene match. Germline CDR1 SGHAT, CDR2 FQNNGV. This CDR3 contains 14 residues. Combining the CDR3 with reference TRBV11-2 and TRBJ2-3 gives the whole variable domain EAGVAQSPRYKIIEKRQSVAFWCNPISGHATLYWYQQILGQGPKLLIQFQNNGVVDDSQLPKDRFSAERLKGVDSTLKIQPAKLEDSAVYLCASSPPGTSEAQYFGPGTRLTVL.

This clonotype has at least ten counts. The genes are TRBV4-3 and TRBJ2-1; D is tentatively TRBD1 or TRBD2 (5 bases each). Trimming took off 0 bases at V and 10 bases at J, with 13 bases between the two ends. The CDR3 length is 14 residues. Germline assignment: CDR1 LGHNA and CDR2 YSLEER. The CDR3 region has the DNA TGCGCCAGCAGCCAAGACCGGGGCTTAGGAGAGCAGTTCTTC. Amino acids: CASSQDRGLGEQFF.

This clonotype was seen more than once but under ten times. V is TRBV10-3 and J is TRBJ2-7, with 7 bases matching TRBD1. Germline loops: CDR1 ENHRY, CDR2 SYGVKD. The trim removed 3 bases at V and 6 bases at J, leaving 14 bases unmatched. The CDR3 loop spans 16 amino acids. The CDR3, as DNA: TGTGCCATCAGTGATCTGGGACCGGGACAGATCCGCGAGCAGTACTTC. Protein sequence: CAISDLGPGQIREQYF.

The genes are TRBV20-1 and TRBJ1-5; a possible D gene is TRBD1 (5 bases). From germline, CDR1 is DFQATT and CDR2 SNEGSKA (reference sequence). This CDR3 spans 13 amino acids. V was clipped by 7 bases and J by 2 bases, with 12 bases between them. In DNA form, the CDR3 reads TGCAGTGGCCAGGGAGGGGGCAATCAGCCCCAGCATTTT. This translates into CSGQGGGNQPQHF.

This clonotype has more than one count but fewer than ten. This rearrangement joins TRBV7-9 to TRBJ1-2, with a possible D match to TRBD1 (5 bases). In germline, CDR1 is SEHNR, CDR2 FQNEAQ (reference sequence). The germline V and J ends were trimmed by 1 base and 9 bases, with 9 bases remaining between them. The CDR3 is 12 amino acids. CDR3 amino acids: CASSLVGGSYTF. The DNA for the CDR3 is TGTGCCAGCAGCTTAGTGGGGGGGAGCTACACCTTC.

This chain links TRBV11-3 with TRBJ2-3; 13 bases are a match to TRBD2. Trimming took 4 bases from V and 0 from J; bases not matched to a gene: 13. The CDR3 has 20 amino acids. Germline CDR1 reads SGHNT; CDR2 reads YENEEA. DNA of the CDR3: TGTGCCAGCAGCTCACCTAGCTGGACTAGCGGGGGAACTAGCACAGATACGCAGTATTTT. As protein: CASSSPSWTSGGTSTDTQYF.

This clonotype was picked up a small number of times. The rearrangement links TRBV15 to TRBJ1-1; tentative D call: TRBD1 (5 bases). CDR1 is LNHNV and CDR2 is YYDKDF in the germline V gene (reference sequence). V was shortened by 3 bases and J by 1 base, with 12 bases between the two germline ends. The CDR3 spans 15 residues. CDR3 residues: CATSRAGYRNTEAFF. The CDR3 bases are TGTGCCACCAGCAGGGCAGGGTACCGGAACACTGAAGCTTTCTTT.

This clonotype occurred a few times. The J gene is TRBJ1-1, the V gene TRBV6-1, with D possibly being TRBD1 (6 bases). The V end was cut by 1 base, the J end by 4 bases, with 10 bases between. CDR1 is MNHNS, CDR2 SASEGT, per germline. There are 14 residues in the CDR3. CDR3 loop: CASSEGGPVTEAFF. The CDR3 nucleotides are TGTGCCAGCAGTGAAGGGGGGCCGGTCACTGAAGCTTTCTTT.

This clonotype was seen ten or more times. V usage is TRBV7-9 and J usage is TRBJ2-1, with a tentative D call TRBD2 (6 bases). This CDR3 is 9 amino acids long. CDR1 and CDR2 from the germline V gene are SEHNR and FQNEAQ (reference sequence). The CDR3 bases are TGTGTCTCTAGCGATGAGCAGTTCTTC. Translation: CVSSDEQFF.

Ten or more counts support this clonotype. The J gene is TRBJ1-1, the V gene TRBV7-6; TRBD1 might be the D (6 bases). Germline V gene lookup returns CDR1 SGHVS and CDR2 FNYEAQ. V lost 4 bases to trimming and J lost 5 bases, with 17 bases between them. The CDR3 totals 15 residues. CDR3 protein: CASSSIQGSRTEAFF. CDR3 bases: TGTGCCAGCAGCTCGATACAGGGATCGAGGACTGAAGCTTTCTTT.

For the CDR3, the DNA is TGTGCCAGCAGTTCCGGGACAGCAACCTACAATGAGCAGTTCTTC. This gives the protein CASSSGTATYNEQFF. The chain employs TRBV12-3 or TRBV12-4 and TRBJ2-1; 7 bases are a match to TRBD1. With V trimmed by 4 bases and J by 2 bases, 5 bases remained unmatched. The CDR3 consists of 15 residues.

This chain links TRBV7-9 with TRBJ2-7; D unresolved. CDR1 and CDR2 from the germline V gene are SEHNR and FQNEAQ (reference sequence). Trimming took 3 bases from V and 3 from J, leaving 9 bases between them. The CDR3 has 13 residues. DNA of the CDR3: TGTGCCAGCAGCTTCGCGCCAGACTACGAGCAGTACTTC. This sequence encodes CASSFAPDYEQYF.